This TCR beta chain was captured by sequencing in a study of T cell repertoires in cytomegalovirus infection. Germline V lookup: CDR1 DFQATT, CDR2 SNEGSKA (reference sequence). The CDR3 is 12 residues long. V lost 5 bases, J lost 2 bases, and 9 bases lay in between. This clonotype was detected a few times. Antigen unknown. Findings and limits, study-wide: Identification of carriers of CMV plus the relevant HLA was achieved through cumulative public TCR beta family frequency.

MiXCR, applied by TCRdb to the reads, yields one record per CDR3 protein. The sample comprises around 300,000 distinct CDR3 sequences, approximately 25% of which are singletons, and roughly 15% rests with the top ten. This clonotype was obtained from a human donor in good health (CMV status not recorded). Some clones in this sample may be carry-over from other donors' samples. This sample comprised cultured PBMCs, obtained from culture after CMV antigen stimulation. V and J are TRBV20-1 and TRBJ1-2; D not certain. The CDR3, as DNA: TGCAGTGCTCCCCCAGCCAACTATGGCTACACCTTC. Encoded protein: CSAPPANYGYTF.